A selection of T cell receptor beta chains follows, all from one sample in a study of shared clonotypes between healthy human individuals. Assay used: immunoSEQ multiplex PCR; TCRdb lists only in-frame clones, some missing. This table has about 1,900,000 clones, approximately 94% appearing once. Sequencing was done on a sample of naive CD8+ T cells sorted from blood. The receptors originated from a man younger than 30 in good health. The CDR3 runs from the conserved cysteine through the conserved F or W. Fields, in order: J gene, clone size, V gene, D gene, CDR3 protein, CDR3 DNA. A D gene is named only where the DNA matches it firmly. A clone size is listed for some rows: how often the clone was seen (once, few, many), or a class if it is expanded.

TRBJ2-1,.,TRBV29-1,TRBD2,CSVMTSVYNEQFF,TGCAGCGTGATGACTAGCGTTTACAATGAGCAGTTCTTC
TRBJ2-7,.,TRBV5-1,.,CASSPERQHYEQYF,TGCGCCAGCAGCCCAGAGCGCCAGCACTACGAGCAGTACTTC
TRBJ2-7,.,TRBV6-1,.,CASSEFGTYEQYF,TGTGCCAGCAGTGAATTCGGGACCTACGAGCAGTACTTC
TRBJ2-7,.,TRBV19,.,CASRPDRFTYEQYF,TGTGCCAGTAGACCCGACAGGTTTACCTACGAGCAGTACTTC
TRBJ2-1,.,TRBV9,.,CASSVAAGYNEQFF,TGTGCCAGCAGCGTAGCTGCAGGCTACAATGAGCAGTTCTTC
TRBJ1-1,.,TRBV13,.,CASSGTDSTEAFF,TGTGCCAGCAGCGGGACGGATAGCACTGAAGCTTTCTTT
TRBJ2-7,.,TRBV6-5,TRBD1,CASSYSTGQGAYEQYF,TGTGCCAGCAGTTACTCGACGGGACAGGGGGCCTACGAGCAGTACTTC
TRBJ2-1,.,TRBV20-1,.,CSAPQGHEQFF,TGCAGTGCTCCACAGGGCCATGAGCAGTTCTTC
TRBJ2-1,once,TRBV4-3,TRBD2,CASSQDSAGEYNEQFF,TGCGCCAGCAGCCAAGATTCGGCGGGAGAATACAATGAGCAGTTCTTC
TRBJ1-2,.,TRBV6-1,TRBD1,CASSEVRLDRGSAYGYTF,TGTGCCAGCAGTGAAGTTCGACTGGACAGGGGTTCCGCGTATGGCTACACCTTC
TRBJ1-4,.,TRBV4-1,.,CASSQIGSLTNEKLFF,TGCGCCAGCAGCCAGATAGGGAGCTTAACTAATGAAAAACTGTTTTTT
TRBJ1-2,.,TRBV21-1,.,CASSKPLRQRRFYGYTF,TGTGCCAGCAGCAAGCCCCTGCGACAGCGTCGCTTCTATGGCTACACCTTC
TRBJ1-1,.,TRBV28,.,CASTHPTPNTEAFF,TGTGCCAGCACCCACCCGACCCCGAACACTGAAGCTTTCTTT
TRBJ1-5,.,TRBV5-6,.,CASSQFDKGSNQPQHF,TGTGCCAGCAGTCAATTTGACAAGGGTAGCAATCAGCCCCAGCATTTT
TRBJ2-7,.,TRBV4-1,TRBD2,CASSTSGGYEQYF,TGCGCCAGCAGCACCTCGGGGGGTTACGAGCAGTACTTC
TRBJ2-7,.,TRBV13,TRBD2,CASSLKAGGPDEQYF,TGTGCCAGCAGCTTGAAGGCGGGAGGGCCCGACGAGCAGTACTTC
TRBJ2-1,.,TRBV11-3,.,CASTHWGGPVGNEQFF,TGTGCCAGCACCCATTGGGGGGGGCCCGTGGGAAATGAGCAGTTCTTC
TRBJ2-7,.,TRBV10-2,.,CASSQGLAYEQYF,TGCGCCAGCAGTCAGGGACTTGCCTACGAGCAGTACTTC
TRBJ2-1,.,TRBV9,TRBD2,CASSASGASRGEQFF,TGTGCCAGCAGCGCTAGCGGGGCGTCTAGGGGTGAGCAGTTCTTC
TRBJ2-5,once,TRBV10-3,TRBD2,CAIGLAGGFPRETQYF,TGTGCCATCGGGCTAGCGGGAGGGTTTCCCCGGGAGACCCAGTACTTC
TRBJ2-2,once,TRBV11-2,.,CASSFRREQPTGELFF,TGTGCCAGCAGCTTCAGACGGGAGCAGCCCACCGGGGAGCTGTTTTTT
TRBJ1-2,.,TRBV28,.,CASSFSGAYGYTF,TGTGCCAGCAGTTTCTCAGGGGCCTATGGCTACACCTTC